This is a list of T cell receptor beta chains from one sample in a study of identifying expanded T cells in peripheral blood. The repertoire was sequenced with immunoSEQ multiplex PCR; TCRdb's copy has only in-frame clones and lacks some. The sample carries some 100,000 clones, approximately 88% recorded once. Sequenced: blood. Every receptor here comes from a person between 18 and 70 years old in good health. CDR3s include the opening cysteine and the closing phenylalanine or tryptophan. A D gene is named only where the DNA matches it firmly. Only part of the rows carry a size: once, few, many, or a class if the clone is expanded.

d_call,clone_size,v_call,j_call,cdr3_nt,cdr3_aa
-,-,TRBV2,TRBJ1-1,TGTGCCAGCAGCAACGGACATGGTAGTGAAGCTTTCTTT,CASSNGHGSEAFF
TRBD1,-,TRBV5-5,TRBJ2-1,TGTGCCAGCAGCCAAGATGAGACAGGGGGCTACAATGAGCAGTTCTTC,CASSQDETGGYNEQFF
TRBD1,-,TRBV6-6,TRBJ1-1,TGTGCCAGCATGGGGGAGGGGGCGCGAAGGGCTTTCTTT,CASMGEGARRAFF
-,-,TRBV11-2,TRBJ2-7,TGTGCCAGCAGCTTAGATAAAGCGGGTGTTACCTACGAGCAGTACTTC,CASSLDKAGVTYEQYF
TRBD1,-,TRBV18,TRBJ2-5,TGTGCCAGCTCACCAAGACGTTATGGGACAGGGGAACAAGAGACCCAGTACTTC,CASSPRRYGTGEQETQYF
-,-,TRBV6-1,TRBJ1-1,TGTGCCAGCAGTGAACACCCGGGACATCTGAACACTGAAGCTTTCTTT,CASSEHPGHLNTEAFF
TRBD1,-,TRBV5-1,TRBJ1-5,TGCGCCAGCAGCGCCGGGACAGGGGGATATAGCAATCAGCCCCAGCATTTT,CASSAGTGGYSNQPQHF
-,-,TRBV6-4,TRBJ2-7,TGTGCCAGCGATACTGGACAGACCCGGTCGTACTTC,CASDTGQTRSYF
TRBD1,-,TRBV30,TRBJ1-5,TGTGCCTGGAGTGAGGGACAGGGGGCTCAGCCCCAGCATTTT,CAWSEGQGAQPQHF
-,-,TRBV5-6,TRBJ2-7,TGTGCCAGCAGCGCAGGTAACTCCTACGAGCAGTACTTC,CASSAGNSYEQYF
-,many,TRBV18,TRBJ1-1,TGTGCCAGCTCACCACGAGACACTGAAGCTTTCTTT,CASSPRDTEAFF
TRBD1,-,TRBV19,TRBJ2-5,TGTGCCAGTAGTATCGGACAGGGGGCATATCAAGAGACCCAGTACTTC,CASSIGQGAYQETQYF
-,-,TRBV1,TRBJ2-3,TGCACCAGCCGCAGGACTAGCGGGGACACAGATACGCAGTATTTT,CTSRRTSGDTDTQYF
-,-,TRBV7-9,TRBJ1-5,TGTGCCAGCAGCTTAGGCACGCATAGCAATCAGCCCCAGCATTTT,CASSLGTHSNQPQHF
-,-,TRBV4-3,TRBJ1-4,TGCGCCAGCAGCCTCAACAGGGCAACTAATGAAAAACTGTTTTTT,CASSLNRATNEKLFF
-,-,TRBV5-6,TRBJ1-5,TGTGCCAGCAGCTCGTTAGAGCAGCCCCAGCATTTT,CASSSLEQPQHF
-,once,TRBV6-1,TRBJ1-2,TGTGCCAGCAGCTCGGGGGGCGGCTATGGCTACACCTTC,CASSSGGGYGYTF
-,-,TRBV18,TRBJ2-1,TGTGCCAGCTCACCACCGGGGACACTTAATGAGCAGTTCTTC,CASSPPGTLNEQFF
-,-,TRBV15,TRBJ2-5,TGTGCCACCAGCAGAGATCTGGGGTTGGCAGAGACCCAGTACTTC,CATSRDLGLAETQYF
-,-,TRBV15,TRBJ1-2,TGTGCCACCAGCAGAGACCCGCAGGGGATTTATGGCTACACCTTC,CATSRDPQGIYGYTF
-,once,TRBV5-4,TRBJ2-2,TGTGCCAGCAGCCTTGATAAGACACGCGAGCTGTTTTTT,CASSLDKTRELFF
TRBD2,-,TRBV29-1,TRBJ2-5,TGCAGCGTTTCTTCCGGGACTAGCGGGGGAGAGACCCAGTACTTC,CSVSSGTSGGETQYF
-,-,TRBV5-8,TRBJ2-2,TGTGCCAGCAGCCTCACGGGGATGGCCGGGGAGCTGTTTTTT,CASSLTGMAGELFF
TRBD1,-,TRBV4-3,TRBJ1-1,TGCGCCAGCAGCCCAGGACAGGCGAACACTGAAGCTTTCTTT,CASSPGQANTEAFF
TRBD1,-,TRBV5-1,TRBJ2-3,TGCGCCAGCAGCCCACAGGGGGGCCATCACACAGATACGCAGTATTTT,CASSPQGGHHTDTQYF
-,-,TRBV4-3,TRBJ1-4,TGCGCCAGCAGCCAGGTGGGAGTTCTGGGGGAAAAACTGTTTTTT,CASSQVGVLGEKLFF
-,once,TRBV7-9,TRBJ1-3,TGTGCCAGCAGTTCCCACGGAGGCTCTGGAAACACCATATATTTT,CASSSHGGSGNTIYF
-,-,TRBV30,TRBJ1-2,TGTGCCTGGAGGCTCAATATCGGTGGCTACACCTTC,CAWRLNIGGYTF
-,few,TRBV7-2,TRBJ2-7,TGTGCCAGCAGCTTAGAAGTACCGGGGCAGACGTTCTCCTACGAGCAGTACTTC,CASSLEVPGQTFSYEQYF
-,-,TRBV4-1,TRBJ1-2,TGCGCCAGCAGCCACTACGGCCGAGAACGCTATGGCTACACCTTC,CASSHYGRERYGYTF
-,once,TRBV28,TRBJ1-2,TGTGCCAGCAGTTCACCCTCAGGGGCCGGCTATGGCTACACCTTC,CASSSPSGAGYGYTF
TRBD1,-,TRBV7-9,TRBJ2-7,TGTGCCAGCGGAAGACAGGGGGCGGGAGAGCAGTACTTC,CASGRQGAGEQYF
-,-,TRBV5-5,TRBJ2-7,TGTGCCAGCAGCCGGCTGGGGGGTGGATACTCCTACGAGCAGTACTTC,CASSRLGGGYSYEQYF
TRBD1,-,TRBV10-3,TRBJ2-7,TGTGCCACAAAGGGCGGGACAGGGGGACCCTACGAGCAGTACTTC,CATKGGTGGPYEQYF
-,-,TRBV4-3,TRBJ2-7,TGCGCCAGCAGCCAAGATGGGGTTAGCGAGCAGTACTTC,CASSQDGVSEQYF
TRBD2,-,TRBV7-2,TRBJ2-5,TGTGCCAGCAGCTTAGATAGCTTAACTAGCGAGCAGACCCAGTACTTC,CASSLDSLTSEQTQYF
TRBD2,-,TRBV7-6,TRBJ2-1,TGTGCCAGCAGCGTTACTAGCGGGGGCCTGAGCTCCTACAATGAGCAGTTCTTC,CASSVTSGGLSSYNEQFF
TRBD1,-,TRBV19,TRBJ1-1,TGTGCCAGTAGTATTGGGGGACAGGGTCTCGCTGAAGCTTTCTTT,CASSIGGQGLAEAFF
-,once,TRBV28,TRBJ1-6,TGTGCCAGCAGTTCTGGGCTGGGCGGGAATTCACCCCTCCACTTT,CASSSGLGGNSPLHF
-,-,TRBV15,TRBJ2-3,TGTGCCACCGCTTTAGATATAGGAGATACGCAGTATTTT,CATALDIGDTQYF
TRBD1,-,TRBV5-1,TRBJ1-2,TGCGCCAGCAGCGGTGGACAGGGGTACTATGGCTACACCTTC,CASSGGQGYYGYTF
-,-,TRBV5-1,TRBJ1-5,TGCGCCAGCAGCCCAGACAGTAAGAATCAGCCCCAGCATTTT,CASSPDSKNQPQHF
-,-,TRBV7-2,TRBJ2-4,TGTGCCAGCAGCTTAAGCAAAAACATTCAGTACTTC,CASSLSKNIQYF
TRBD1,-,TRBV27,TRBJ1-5,TGTGCCAGCAGCCCGTCGACAGGGAAAAATCAGCCCCAGCATTTT,CASSPSTGKNQPQHF
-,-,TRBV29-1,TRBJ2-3,TGCAGCGTTGAAGCTGGCAGGGGGGCTGGAACAGATACGCAGTATTTT,CSVEAGRGAGTDTQYF